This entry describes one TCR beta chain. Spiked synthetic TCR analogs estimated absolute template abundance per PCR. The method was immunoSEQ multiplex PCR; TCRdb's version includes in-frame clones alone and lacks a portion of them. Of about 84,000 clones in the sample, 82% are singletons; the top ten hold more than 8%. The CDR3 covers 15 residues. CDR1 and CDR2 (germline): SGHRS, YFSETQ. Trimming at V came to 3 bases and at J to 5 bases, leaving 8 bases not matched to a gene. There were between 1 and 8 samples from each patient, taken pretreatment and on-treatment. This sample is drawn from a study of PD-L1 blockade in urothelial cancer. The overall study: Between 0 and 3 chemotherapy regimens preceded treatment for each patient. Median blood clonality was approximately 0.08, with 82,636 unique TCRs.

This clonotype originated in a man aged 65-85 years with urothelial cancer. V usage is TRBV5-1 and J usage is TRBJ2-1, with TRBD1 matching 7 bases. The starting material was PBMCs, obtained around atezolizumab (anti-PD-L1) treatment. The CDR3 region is CASSSLTGSDNEQFF. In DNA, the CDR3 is TGCGCCAGCAGCTCCCTGACAGGGTCGGACAATGAGCAGTTCTTC.